Shown below are 5 T cell receptor beta chains from a single sample sequenced in a study of blood T cells in healthy people across ages. A J-beta primer mix and a sample-barcoded 5' primer were used in a second PCR of roughly 6 to 12 cycles. TCRdb processed the 5' RACE reads anew with MiXCR; each CDR3 protein has one entry. The table includes around 710,000 distinct CDR3 sequences, roughly 43% detected once. The sample comprised blood. The receptors shown here come from a woman in her sixties in good health.

The CDR3 spells CSAIRVTDTQYF. The CDR3, as DNA: TGCAGTGCCATCAGAGTTACAGATACGCAGTATTTT. The chain couples TRBV20-1 to TRBJ2-3; D is unresolved. This CDR3 has 12 amino acids. The V end lost 6 bases, the J end lost 3 bases, and 10 bases lay between the germline ends. Germline V CDR1 and CDR2: DFQATT, SNEGSKA (reference sequence).

The rearrangement links TRBV4-3 to TRBJ2-1, with 7 bases that match TRBD2. V dropped 4 bases and J dropped 10; count of bases not matched to a gene: 10. The CDR3 sequence is 14 residues long. Germline CDR1 and CDR2: LGHNA and YSLEER. As DNA, the CDR3 is TGCGCCAGCAGCCGGGGGGGTGCGGGAGTGGAGCAGTTCTTC. Encoded protein: CASSRGGAGVEQFF.

In DNA form, the CDR3 reads TGCAGTGCTAGTGATGAGGGGTACGAGCAGTACTTC. It yields the protein CSASDEGYEQYF. J is TRBJ2-4 and V is TRBV20-1; D is tentatively TRBD1 or TRBD2 (5 bases each). The end of the DNA is better explained by TRBJ2-7, so the J call may be wrong. CDR1 and CDR2 (germline): DFQATT, SNEGSKA (reference sequence). CDR3 length: 12 amino acids.

The chain links TRBV7-9 to TRBJ1-4; the match to TRBD1 covers 7 bases. Trimming removed 5 bases from V and 7 bases from J; junction bases left unmatched: 7. Germline V gene lookup returns CDR1 SEHNR and CDR2 FQNEAQ (reference sequence). The CDR3 covers 14 residues. The CDR3 loop reads CASSLPGQLEKLFF. The DNA for the CDR3 is TGTGCCAGCAGCCTGCCGGGACAGCTTGAAAAACTGTTTTTT.

This chain uses TRBV6-2 or TRBV6-3 with TRBJ2-1; D is uncertain. Trimming took 5 bases from V and 10 from J, leaving 12 bases between them. The germline V gene encodes CDR1 MNHEY and CDR2 SVGEGT. CDR3 length: 12 residues. For the CDR3, the DNA is TGTGCCAGCAGTCAAATCAACGGCGAGCAGTTCTTC. Translation: CASSQINGEQFF.